This T cell receptor beta chain emerged from a study of T-cell memory formation after mild COVID-19. This clonotype was counted ten times or more. TCR alpha and TCR beta cDNA libraries carrying sample barcodes and UMIs were produced by 5'RACE using constant-segment primers. MiXCR, applied by TCRdb to the 5' RACE reads, yields one record per CDR3 protein. The table has roughly 310,000 distinct CDR3 sequences, about 15% seen once. The V gene end was trimmed by 2 bases and the J gene end by 4 bases; junction bases not matched to a gene: 0. CDR3 length equals 13 residues. Germline CDR1 is MNHEY and CDR2 is SMNVEV (reference sequence).

The chain has TRBV27 and TRBJ2-7, with 9 nucleotides matching TRBD2. This clonotype originated in a man between 18 and 35 years old who had mild COVID-19 (a few samples of this study predate the infection). Cell type and time point are not known. The source material was PBMCs or a T cell subset sorted from them (not recorded which). CDR3 DNA: TGTGCCAGCAGTTTAGCGGGGGGGTACGAGCAGTACTTC. Amino acids: CASSLAGGYEQYF.